This T cell receptor (beta chain) was captured by sequencing in a study of control samples from healthy donors and cancer patients. Assay used: immunoSEQ multiplex PCR; TCRdb lists only in-frame clones, some missing. The table includes about 170,000 clones, 88% detected once. Trimming left V 3 bases short and J 0 bases short, with 21 bases between. The germline V gene encodes CDR1 LNHDA and CDR2 SQIVND (reference sequence). The CDR3 has 19 residues. Sequenced input: blood. The source of this sequence is a woman in her twenties or thirties in good health. The chain carries TRBV19 and TRBJ2-4; D is perhaps TRBD2 (7 bases). This chain's CDR3 is CASSIQRDKAEGAKNIQYF. In DNA form, the CDR3 reads TGTGCCAGTAGTATCCAGCGGGACAAGGCGGAAGGAGCCAAAAACATTCAGTACTTC.